Presented here are 30 T cell receptor beta chains from one specimen sequenced in a study of shared clonotypes between healthy human individuals. CD45RO-negative cells were positively selected for CCR7, leaving out terminally differentiated effector memory CD45RA+ cells. The protocol was immunoSEQ multiplex PCR, while the TCRdb copy is restricted to in-frame clones and leaves out a portion. The profile covers fewer than 1 million clones, with around 96% appearing a single time and around 0.21% taken by the ten largest. The sequenced material came from naive CD8+ T cells sorted from blood. The receptors shown here come from a man younger than 40 in good health.

This CDR3 reads CASSFVLRGTDTQYF. The CDR3 bases are TGTGCCAGCAGCTTTGTTCTGAGGGGCACAGATACGCAGTATTTT. The V and J genes are TRBV7-9 and TRBJ2-3; a weak D match, TRBD2 (5 bases). The germline V and J ends were trimmed by 3 bases and 1 base, with 11 bases remaining between them. CDR3 size: 15 residues. CDR1 is SEHNR, CDR2 FQNEAQ, per germline (reference sequence).

The CDR3 protein is CASSVLGGPYEQYF. CDR3 sequence (DNA): TGTGCCAGCAGTGTCCTTGGAGGGCCCTACGAGCAGTACTTC. V is TRBV25-1 and J is TRBJ2-7; D might be TRBD2 (6 bases). CDR1 MGHDK and CDR2 SYGVNS come from the germline V gene. The CDR3 extends over 14 amino acids. V dropped 4 bases and J dropped 2 bases, with 12 bases sitting between them.

This rearrangement joins TRBV2 to TRBJ1-4, with D uncertain. The CDR3 contains 15 residues. Germline CDR1 and CDR2: SNHLY and FYNNEI. V was cut by 3 bases and J by 3 bases, with 11 bases left in between. The chain's CDR3 is CASSDLSSSNEKLFF. CDR3 DNA sequence: TGTGCCAGCAGTGATCTTTCCAGCTCTAATGAAAAACTGTTTTTT.

The genes are TRBV7-9 and TRBJ2-7; D gene unclear. The CDR3 covers 11 residues. V lost 7 bases, J lost 0 bases, and 4 bases lay in between. The germline V gene encodes CDR1 SEHNR and CDR2 FQNEAQ (reference sequence). CDR3 sequence: CASTTSYEQYF. The CDR3 DNA follows: TGTGCCAGCACGACCTCCTACGAGCAGTACTTC.

V is TRBV29-1 and J is TRBJ1-1, with D possibly being TRBD1 (6 bases). Trimming cost V 5 bases and J 1 base, with 17 bases left between them. Germline CDR1 reads SQVTM; CDR2 reads ANQGSEA. This CDR3 region has 15 residues. The CDR3 loop is CSVISWTVTNTEAFF. The CDR3 DNA reads TGCAGCGTTATATCCTGGACAGTAACGAACACTGAAGCTTTCTTT. Complete variable domain (other parts from reference TRBV29-1 and TRBJ1-1): SAVISQKPSRDICQRGTSLTIQCQVDSQVTMMFWYRQQPGQSLTLIATANQGSEATYESGFVIDKFPISRPNLTFSTLTVSNMSPEDSSIYLCSVISWTVTNTEAFFGQGTRLTVV.

The rearrangement uses TRBV7-9 and TRBJ1-1; D unresolved. Germline CDR1 and CDR2: SEHNR and FQNEAQ (reference sequence). The CDR3 extends over 16 amino acids. Trimming pared 4 bases from V and 1 base from J, leaving 16 bases between. The DNA for the CDR3 is TGTGCCAGCAGCTCCGCCGTGGGTCGAACGAACACTGAAGCTTTCTTT. This sequence encodes CASSSAVGRTNTEAFF.

The chain couples TRBV15 to TRBJ2-1, with a tentative D call TRBD1 (5 bases). The germline gives CDR1 LNHNV, CDR2 YYDKDF (reference sequence). Trimming removed 7 bases from V and 3 bases from J, with 7 bases in between. The CDR3 has 12 amino acids. The CDR3 loop reads CATKTVYNEQFF. The CDR3 region has the DNA TGTGCCACCAAGACAGTCTACAATGAGCAGTTCTTC.

The rearrangement uses TRBV27 and TRBJ2-1, with D unresolved. Germline V lookup: CDR1 MNHEY, CDR2 SMNVEV (reference sequence). V was trimmed by 5 bases and J by 0 bases, leaving 8 bases between them. The CDR3 length is 14 residues. The CDR3 here is CASSPLVSYNEQFF. The CDR3 DNA reads TGTGCCAGCAGTCCTCTCGTCTCCTACAATGAGCAGTTCTTC.

Only one count was recorded for this clone. The chain couples TRBV6-1 to TRBJ2-4; TRBD1 aligns across 8 bases. Per germline, CDR1 MNHNS and CDR2 SASEGT. The length of the CDR3 is 17 residues. Trimming removed 2 bases from V and 8 bases from J; junction bases left unmatched: 14. CDR3 sequence: CASSEKGSGQGRYIQYF. The CDR3 DNA reads TGTGCCAGCAGTGAAAAAGGGAGTGGACAGGGAAGATACATTCAGTACTTC.

The chain combines TRBV28 with TRBJ2-7; D is unresolved. CDR3 length equals 15 residues. From germline, CDR1 is MDHEN and CDR2 SYDVKM. V was shortened by 3 bases and J by 0 bases, with 12 bases between the two germline ends. CDR3 in DNA: TGTGCCAGCAGTTTCTTCACCGGCGACTCCTACGAGCAGTACTTC. Amino acid sequence: CASSFFTGDSYEQYF.

The chain employs TRBV7-9 and TRBJ2-7, with D unresolved. Germline CDR1 is SEHNR and CDR2 is FQNEAQ (reference sequence). V gave up 5 bases and J gave up 1 base, with 12 bases separating them. The CDR3 sequence is 14 residues long. The CDR3 region is CASSPRQNSYEQYF. CDR3 nucleotides: TGTGCCAGCAGCCCCCGTCAGAATTCCTACGAGCAGTACTTC.

The J gene is TRBJ1-1, the V gene TRBV27; the D gene is possibly TRBD1 (5 bases). CDR1 is MNHEY and CDR2 is SMNVEV in the germline V gene (reference sequence). This CDR3 comprises 14 residues. Trimming took 1 base from V and 8 from J, leaving 14 bases between them. CDR3 sequence reads: CASSLFLGTAEAFF. As DNA, the CDR3 is TGTGCCAGCAGTTTATTTCTTGGGACGGCGGAAGCTTTCTTT.

This sequence joins TRBV7-9 and TRBJ2-7, with D possibly matching TRBD1 (6 bases). V was cut by 5 bases and J by 2 bases, with 16 bases left in between. The CDR3 is 15 residues long. Per germline, CDR1 SEHNR and CDR2 FQNEAQ (reference sequence). The CDR3 is CASSTTGIRTYEQYF. CDR3 nucleotides: TGTGCCAGCAGCACAACAGGGATTCGAACCTACGAGCAGTACTTC.

The V gene is TRBV11-3, the J gene TRBJ2-7; D is perhaps TRBD1 or TRBD2 (5 bases each). Trimming shortened V by 0 bases and J by 2 bases, and 11 bases separated the two germline ends. Germline CDR1 reads SGHNT; CDR2 reads YENEEA. There are 15 residues in the CDR3. CDR3 in DNA: TGTGCCAGCAGCTTAGATACGGGGACCCCCTACGAGCAGTACTTC. Encoded protein: CASSLDTGTPYEQYF.

The rearrangement joins TRBV12-5 to TRBJ2-6, with 10 bases aligning to TRBD1. Germline CDR1 is LGHNT and CDR2 is FRNRAP. The ends lost 6 bases at V and 2 bases at J; junction bases unmatched: 4. The CDR3 covers 16 residues. CDR3 sequence: CASGPGTGAGANVLTF. CDR3 nucleotide sequence: TGTGCTAGTGGCCCCGGGACAGGGGCTGGGGCCAACGTCCTGACTTTC.

The chain combines TRBV9 with TRBJ2-3; tentative D call: TRBD2 (7 bases). CDR3 length equals 16 residues. Trimming cost V 0 bases and J 3 bases, with 14 bases left between them. The germline V gene has CDR1 SGDLS and CDR2 YYNGEE. Written as DNA, the CDR3 is TGTGCCAGCAGCGTAGAGGGGGGAGGGCCGACAGATACGCAGTATTTT. It encodes CASSVEGGGPTDTQYF.

This chain connects TRBV27 to TRBJ2-7; TRBD1 matches 8 bases. With V trimmed by 4 bases and J by 3 bases, 14 bases remained unmatched. The CDR3 loop spans 17 amino acids. Germline loops: CDR1 MNHEY, CDR2 SMNVEV (reference sequence). The CDR3 region has the DNA TGTGCCAGCAGTTCGTTAATTACAGGGGGTCTCGTCTACGAGCAGTACTTC. This gives the protein CASSSLITGGLVYEQYF.

The chain combines TRBV29-1 with TRBJ1-2; D is ambiguous. V gave up 0 bases and J gave up 4 bases, with 9 bases separating them. The CDR3 loop spans 13 amino acids. The germline CDR1 and CDR2 sequences are SQVTM and ANQGSEA. CDR3 protein: CSVEDLGSYGYTF. CDR3 bases: TGCAGCGTTGAAGATTTGGGGAGCTATGGCTACACCTTC.

This chain joins TRBV5-1 and TRBJ2-3; 10 positions agree with TRBD2. The CDR3 consists of 18 residues. J was trimmed by 0 bases and V by 3 bases; bases with no gene match: 10. The germline V gene encodes CDR1 SGHRS and CDR2 YFSETQ. The CDR3 DNA sequence: TGCGCCAGCAGCTCTCCGCCTAGCGGGAGTCAAAGCACAGATACGCAGTATTTT. This sequence encodes CASSSPPSGSQSTDTQYF.

The V and J genes are TRBV19 and TRBJ2-2, with D tentatively TRBD1 or TRBD2 (5 bases each). CDR3 length: 16 amino acids. CDR1 is LNHDA, CDR2 SQIVND, per germline (reference sequence). The V end was cut by 5 bases, the J end by 4 bases, with 17 bases between. The CDR3 nucleotides read TGTGCCAGTAGTTCCCTTCAGGGACCTCGCACCGGGGAGCTGTTTTTT. This encodes CASSSLQGPRTGELFF.

The chain has TRBV4-1 and TRBJ2-2; D tentatively reads TRBD1 or TRBD2 (6 bases each). Germline CDR1 MGHRA, CDR2 YSYEKL. Trimming stripped 0 bases from V and 5 bases from J, with 10 bases between. The CDR3 spans 15 residues. The CDR3 bases are TGCGCCAGCAGCCAAGATTGGGGGGCGACCGGGGAGCTGTTTTTT. This encodes CASSQDWGATGELFF.

As regards this clone: The same CDR3 can be traced to other DNA sequences in this sample. The chain combines TRBV15 with TRBJ1-4, with 9 bases lining up with TRBD1. Trimming removed 3 bases from V and 8 bases from J; junction bases left unmatched: 4. This CDR3 comprises 14 residues. In germline, CDR1 is LNHNV, CDR2 YYDKDF (reference sequence). This CDR3 is CATSRDRGGEKLFF. The CDR3 region has the DNA TGTGCCACCAGCAGGGACAGGGGTGGAGAAAAACTGTTTTTT.

The rearrangement uses TRBV5-1 and TRBJ2-1, with D perhaps TRBD2 (5 bases). V was cut by 0 bases and J by 4 bases, with 11 bases left in between. Germline V CDR1 and CDR2: SGHRS, YFSETQ. The CDR3 spans 15 residues. CDR3 loop: CASSLAGSPYNEQFF. The CDR3 nucleotides read TGCGCCAGCAGCTTGGCGGGAAGTCCTTACAATGAGCAGTTCTTC.

The rearrangement uses TRBV27 and TRBJ2-7; TRBD2 matches 12 bases. In germline, CDR1 is MNHEY, CDR2 SMNVEV (reference sequence). Trimming took 6 bases from V and 0 from J; bases not matched to a gene: 3. The CDR3 has 15 amino acids. Here the CDR3 reads CASSGLAGTSYEQYF. The CDR3 DNA sequence: TGTGCCAGCAGCGGACTAGCGGGGACCTCCTACGAGCAGTACTTC.

About this clone itself: Other DNA sequences in the sample encode the same CDR3. The V call is TRBV29-1, the J call TRBJ2-7; the D is unclear. Trimming pared 0 bases from V and 6 bases from J, leaving 9 bases between. This CDR3 is 12 amino acids long. Germline V gene sequence: CDR1 SQVTM, CDR2 ANQGSEA. CDR3: CSVEDLAVEQYF. The CDR3 nucleotides read TGCAGCGTTGAAGATCTTGCGGTCGAGCAGTACTTC.

This chain uses TRBV7-9 with TRBJ2-2; no clear D. V was shortened by 11 bases and J by 3 bases, with 13 bases between the two germline ends. Germline V gene lookup returns CDR1 SEHNR and CDR2 FQNEAQ (reference sequence). The length of the CDR3 is 13 residues. The CDR3 DNA reads as TGTGCCCTAGTGGCAGACTACACCGGGGAGCTGTTTTTT. Amino acid sequence: CALVADYTGELFF.

This rearrangement joins TRBV11-2 to TRBJ2-7; D is ambiguous. Trimming stripped 2 bases from V and 2 bases from J, with 10 bases between. Germline CDR1 is SGHAT and CDR2 is FQNNGV. This CDR3 comprises 14 residues. The CDR3 sequence: CASSLPALTYEQYF. CDR3 DNA sequence: TGTGCCAGCAGCTTACCCGCACTTACCTACGAGCAGTACTTC.

The count of this clone is one. Germline is not matched at one junction end, which may reflect a read error. The chain has TRBV7-7 and TRBJ2-1; 8 bases line up with TRBD1. Germline CDR1 and CDR2: SSHAT and FNYEAQ (reference sequence). The CDR3 runs to 14 residues. The CDR3 sequence: CASSPRQGRNEQFF. In nucleotides, the CDR3 is TGTGCTAGCAGCCCAAGACAGGGGAGGAATGAGCAGTTCTTC.

This sequence joins TRBV25-1 and TRBJ2-1; unclear D gene. Per germline, CDR1 MGHDK and CDR2 SYGVNS. CDR3 length: 16 residues. V dropped 1 base and J dropped 0 bases, with 10 bases sitting between them. The CDR3 sequence is CASSESYKSSYNEQFF. In nucleotides, the CDR3 is TGTGCCAGCAGTGAATCCTACAAAAGCTCCTACAATGAGCAGTTCTTC.

This chain links TRBV7-9 with TRBJ2-1, with D possibly matching TRBD1 (6 bases). Trimming pared 5 bases from V and 13 bases from J, leaving 15 bases between. In germline, CDR1 is SEHNR, CDR2 FQNEAQ (reference sequence). The CDR3 covers 12 residues. The CDR3 sequence is CASSRPPGHQFF. CDR3 in DNA: TGTGCCAGCAGCCGCCCCCCGGGACACCAGTTCTTC.